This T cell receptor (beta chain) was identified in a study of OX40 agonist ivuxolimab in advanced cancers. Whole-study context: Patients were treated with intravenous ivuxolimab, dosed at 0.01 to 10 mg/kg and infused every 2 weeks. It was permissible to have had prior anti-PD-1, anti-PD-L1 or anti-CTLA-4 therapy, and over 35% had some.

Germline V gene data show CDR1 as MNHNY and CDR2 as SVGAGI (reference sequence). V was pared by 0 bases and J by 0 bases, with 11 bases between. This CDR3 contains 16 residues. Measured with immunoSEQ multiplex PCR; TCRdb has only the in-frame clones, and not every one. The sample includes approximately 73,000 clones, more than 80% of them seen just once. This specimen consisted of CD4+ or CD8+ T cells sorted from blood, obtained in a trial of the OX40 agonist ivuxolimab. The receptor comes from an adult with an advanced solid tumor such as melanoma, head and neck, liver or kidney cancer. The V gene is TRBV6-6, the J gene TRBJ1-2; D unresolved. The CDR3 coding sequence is TGTGCCAGCAGTTACTCGACGAGGATCACTAACTATGGCTACACCTTC. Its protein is CASSYSTRITNYGYTF.